This T cell receptor (beta chain) was recorded in a study of blood T cells in healthy people across ages. Through a sample-barcoded 5' primer and a J-beta primer mix, a second PCR was run for roughly 6 to 11 cycles. MiXCR, applied by TCRdb to the 5' RACE reads, yields one record per CDR3 protein. The repertoire holds 1.5 million to 2 million distinct CDR3 sequences, with around half as singletons. The CDR3 contains 13 residues. After removal of 11 bases from V and 9 bases from J, the junction contained 13 bases not matched to a gene. From germline, CDR1 is MNHEY and CDR2 SVGEGT. The V call is TRBV6-2 or TRBV6-3, the J call TRBJ2-4; the match to TRBD2 covers 7 bases. The TCR originated in a middle-aged woman in good health. The sample was blood. CDR3: CAVSGQGGSIQYF. The DNA of the CDR3 is TGTGCCGTATCGGGGCAGGGCGGGAGCATTCAGTACTTC.